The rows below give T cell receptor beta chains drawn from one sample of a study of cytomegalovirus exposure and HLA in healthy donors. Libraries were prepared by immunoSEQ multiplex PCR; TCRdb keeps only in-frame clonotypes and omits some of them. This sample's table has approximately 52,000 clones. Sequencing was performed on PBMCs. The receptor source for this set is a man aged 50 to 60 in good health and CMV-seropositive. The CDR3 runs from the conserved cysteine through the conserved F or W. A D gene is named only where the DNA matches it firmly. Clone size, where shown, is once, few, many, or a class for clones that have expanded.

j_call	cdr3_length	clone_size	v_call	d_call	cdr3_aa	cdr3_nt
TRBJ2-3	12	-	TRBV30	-	CAWDTSTFTQYF	TGTGCCTGGGACACAAGCACGTTTACGCAGTATTTT
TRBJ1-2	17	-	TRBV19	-	CASSRQGLKSAPYGYTF	TGTGCCAGTAGTCGGCAAGGACTTAAGTCGGCCCCGTATGGCTACACCTTC
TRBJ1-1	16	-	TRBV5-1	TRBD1	CASSTTGEARNTEAFF	TGCGCCAGCAGCACGACAGGGGAGGCCCGGAACACTGAAGCTTTCTTT
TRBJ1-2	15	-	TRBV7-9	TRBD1	CASSQTYRGGDGYTF	TGTGCCAGCAGTCAAACTTACAGGGGCGGTGATGGCTACACCTTC
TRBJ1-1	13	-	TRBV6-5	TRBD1	CASRPGQGASAFF	TGTGCCAGCAGACCCGGACAGGGGGCGAGTGCTTTCTTT
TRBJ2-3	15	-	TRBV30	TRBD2	CAWSVPGGLTDKQYF	TGTGCCTGGAGTGTCCCGGGGGGGCTGACAGATAAGCAGTATTTT
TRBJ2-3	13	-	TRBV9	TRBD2	CASGGGDTDTQYF	TGTGCCAGCGGCGGGGGGGACACAGATACGCAGTATTTT
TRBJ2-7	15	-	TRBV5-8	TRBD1	CASSSQGQGLDEQYF	TGTGCCAGCAGCTCCCAGGGACAGGGCTTAGACGAGCAGTACTTC
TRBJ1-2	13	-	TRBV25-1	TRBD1	CASRDHRGGGYTF	TGTGCCAGCAGGGACCACAGGGGAGGCGGCTACACCTTC
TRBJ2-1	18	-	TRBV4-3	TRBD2	CASSQDYQRGGSYNEQFF	TGCGCCAGCAGCCAAGATTACCAGCGGGGGGGGTCCTACAATGAGCAGTTCTTC
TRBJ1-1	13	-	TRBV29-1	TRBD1	CSVRGQGETEAFF	TGCAGCGTTAGGGGACAGGGTGAAACTGAAGCTTTCTTT
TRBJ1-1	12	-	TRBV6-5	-	CASSYITAAAFF	TGTGCCAGCAGTTACATAACCGCTGCGGCTTTCTTT
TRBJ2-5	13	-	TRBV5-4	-	CASSDGLSETQYF	TGTGCCAGCAGCGACGGACTATCGGAGACCCAGTACTTC
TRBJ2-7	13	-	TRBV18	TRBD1	CASSLRDSYEQYF	TGTGCCAGCTCACTGAGGGACAGTTACGAGCAGTACTTC
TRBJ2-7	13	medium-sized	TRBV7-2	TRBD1	CASTRQGVYEQYF	TGTGCCAGCACCCGGCAGGGGGTGTACGAGCAGTACTTC
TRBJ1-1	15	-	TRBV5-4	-	CASSSRGIMNTEAFF	TGTGCCAGCAGCTCAAGAGGGATCATGAACACTGAAGCTTTCTTT
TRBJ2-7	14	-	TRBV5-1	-	CASSLETGGWEQYF	TGCGCCAGCAGCTTGGAAACGGGGGGCTGGGAGCAGTACTTC
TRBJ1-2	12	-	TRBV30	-	CAWSEGNYGYTF	TGTGCCTGGAGTGAGGGGAACTATGGCTACACCTTC